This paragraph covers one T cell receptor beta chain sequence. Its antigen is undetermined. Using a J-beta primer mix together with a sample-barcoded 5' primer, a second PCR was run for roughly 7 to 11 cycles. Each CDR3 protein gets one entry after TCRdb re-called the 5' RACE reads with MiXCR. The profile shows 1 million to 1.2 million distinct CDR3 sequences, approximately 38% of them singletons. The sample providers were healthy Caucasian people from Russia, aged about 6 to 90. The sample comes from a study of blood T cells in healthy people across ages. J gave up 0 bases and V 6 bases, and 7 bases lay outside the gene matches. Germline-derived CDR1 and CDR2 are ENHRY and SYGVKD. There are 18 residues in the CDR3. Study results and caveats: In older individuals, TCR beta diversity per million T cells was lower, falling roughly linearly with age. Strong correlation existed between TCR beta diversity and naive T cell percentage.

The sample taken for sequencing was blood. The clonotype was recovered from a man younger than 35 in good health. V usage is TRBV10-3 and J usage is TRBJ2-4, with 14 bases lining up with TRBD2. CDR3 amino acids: CAISPGTSGGVAKNIQYF. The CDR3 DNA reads TGTGCCATCAGCCCGGGGACTAGCGGGGGCGTAGCCAAAAACATTCAGTACTTC.